What follows describes a single TCR beta chain. Per the original data handling: Scientists estimated how many nucleated cells there were by amplifying reference gene primers. Clones were sequenced by immunoSEQ multiplex PCR, and TCRdb holds only the in-frame ones, with some missing. V and J calls and clone size are given by that table; D and trimming were obtained from the DNA. Among about 55,000 clones listed, 85% to 90% were seen once. This CDR3 is built from 16 residues. The ends lost 2 bases at V and 7 bases at J; junction bases unmatched: 10. Germline CDR1 and CDR2: MNHNY and SVGAGI (reference sequence). The sample comes from a study of blood T cell repertoires in COVID-19.

V gene TRBV6-6 combines with J gene TRBJ2-4; TRBD1 matches at 8 bases. The sequence was collected from a man aged 60-69 years with acute or convalescent COVID-19. The sequenced material came from peripheral blood. The CDR3 is CASSYTSDRVGNIQYF. CDR3 nucleotide sequence: TGTGCCAGCAGTTACACTTCGGACAGGGTCGGGAACATTCAGTACTTC.